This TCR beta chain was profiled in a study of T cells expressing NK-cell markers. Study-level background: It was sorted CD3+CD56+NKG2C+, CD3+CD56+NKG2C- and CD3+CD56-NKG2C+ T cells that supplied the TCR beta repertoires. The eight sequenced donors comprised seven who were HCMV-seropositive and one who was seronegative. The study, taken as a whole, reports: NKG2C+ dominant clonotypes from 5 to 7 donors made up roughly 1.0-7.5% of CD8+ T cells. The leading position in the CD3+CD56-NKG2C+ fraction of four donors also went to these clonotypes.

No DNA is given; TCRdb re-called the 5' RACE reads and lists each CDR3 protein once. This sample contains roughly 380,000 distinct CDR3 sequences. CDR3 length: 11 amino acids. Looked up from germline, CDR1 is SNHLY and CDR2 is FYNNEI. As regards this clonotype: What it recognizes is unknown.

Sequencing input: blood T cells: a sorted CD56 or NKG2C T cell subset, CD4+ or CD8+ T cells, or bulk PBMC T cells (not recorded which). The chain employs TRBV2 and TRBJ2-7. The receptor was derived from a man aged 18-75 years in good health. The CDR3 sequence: CASSERYEQYF.